This TCR beta chain appears in the sequencing data of a study of post-analysis software for immune sequencing data. Details on this clonotype: Its target is not known.

General study findings and limits: There was significantly lower normalized Chao1 diversity in multiple sclerosis patients than in controls. Patients had higher frequencies than controls of roughly five TRBV segments, including TRBV5-6, TRBV5-1 and TRBV20-1.

The CDR3 is made up of 16 amino acids. Germline V gives CDR1 DFQATT, CDR2 SNEGSKA (reference sequence). The trim removed 3 bases at V and 2 bases at J, leaving 11 bases unmatched. Sequencing libraries made from TCR beta cDNA carried unique molecular identifiers. Input populations of roughly 0.85 to 11 million T cells gave rise to around 480,000 cDNA molecules. MiXCR was run by TCRdb on the PCR reads, yielding one entry per CDR3 protein. The sample carries about 430,000 distinct CDR3 sequences, more than 30% recorded once. This receptor was taken from a girl aged 2-10 years with multiple sclerosis. The sample consisted of blood. The V and J genes are TRBV20-1 and TRBJ2-3, with TRBD2 identical over 7 bases. CDR3 bases: TGCAGTGCTAGGGGGCGCGGGGGATATTACACAGATACGCAGTATTTT. Translated, it gives CSARGRGGYYTDTQYF.